This is a list of T cell receptor beta chains from one sample in a study of blood T cells in healthy people across ages. Each CDR3 protein is one row after TCRdb ran MiXCR on the 5' RACE reads. The sample comprises hundreds of thousands of distinct CDR3 sequences, about 37% of which are singletons, and 13% rests with the top ten. The sample was blood. The receptors were gathered from a man between 18 and 29 years old in good health. Each CDR3 is given with its conserved first and last residue. The D gene is left open where the match is weak. Clone size is given for some rows only: seen once, a few or many times, or a class if the clone is expanded.

j_call v_call d_call clone_size cdr3_nt cdr3_aa
TRBJ1-5 TRBV27 NA few TGTGCCAGCAGTTTAGGACGGGAAGGAAATCAGCCCCAGCATTTT CASSLGREGNQPQHF
TRBJ2-1 TRBV12-3/TRBV12-4 TRBD2 NA TGTGCCAGCAGTTTATATGCGGGGACTAGTTTAACAAATGAGCAGTTCTTC CASSLYAGTSLTNEQFF
TRBJ1-4 TRBV5-1 NA NA TGCGCCAGCAGCTTGACAGGACCTGCAACTAATGAAAAACTGTTTTTT CASSLTGPATNEKLFF
TRBJ1-5 TRBV6-5 NA NA TGTGCCAGCAGTTACGTTAGGGGAGGGCAATATAGCAATCAGCCCCAGCATTTT CASSYVRGGQYSNQPQHF
TRBJ2-7 TRBV10-2 TRBD2 few TGCGCCAGCAGCAGCGGGGCCCTCCCTACCTACGAGCAGTACTTC CASSSGALPTYEQYF
TRBJ1-2 TRBV24-1 NA NA TGTGCCACCAGTGACCACTCGGCTAACTATGGCTACACCTTC CATSDHSANYGYTF
TRBJ1-2 TRBV20-1 TRBD1 NA TGCAGTGCTAGATCGACAGGGGGGGACTATGGCTACACCTTC CSARSTGGDYGYTF
TRBJ2-7 TRBV6-6 TRBD2 once TGTGCCAACAGTACTAGCGGGAGTTACGAGCAGTACTTC CANSTSGSYEQYF
TRBJ2-1 TRBV9 TRBD2 once TGTGCCAGCAGCGTAGGGATCGGCGGGGGGGGTAGTGAGCAGTTCTTC CASSVGIGGGGSEQFF
TRBJ2-7 TRBV5-1 TRBD1 NA TGCGCCAGCAGCTTGGGCGGGACAGGAGCCTACGAGCAGTACTTC CASSLGGTGAYEQYF
TRBJ1-1 TRBV14 NA few TGTGCCAGCAGCCAAGCCCTGGGATTCACTGAAGCTTTCTTT CASSQALGFTEAFF
TRBJ2-5 TRBV5-1 TRBD1 NA TGCGCCAGCAGCATCCCGGGACAGGGCTACAATGAGCAGTACTTC CASSIPGQGYNEQYF
TRBJ1-2 TRBV7-6 NA few TGTGCCAGCAGCTTAGGGGGTGCCAACAGGGTCTATGGCTACACCTTC CASSLGGANRVYGYTF
TRBJ2-1 TRBV5-1 TRBD2 many TGCGCCAGCAGCTCGGGGGAGCGGGGGACTTACAATGAGCAGTTCTTC CASSSGERGTYNEQFF
TRBJ2-1 TRBV20-1 TRBD2 few TGCAGTGCTTCACTAGCGGGGGTAGAGACCCAGTTCTTC CSASLAGVETQFF
TRBJ1-5 TRBV6-8 TRBD1 many TGTGCCAGCGGCTATTTAGGCGGGACAGGGTGGAATCAGCCCCAGCATTTT CASGYLGGTGWNQPQHF
TRBJ2-5 TRBV20-1 NA few TGCAGTGCTAGATCCGTAAAAGAGACCCAGTACTTC CSARSVKETQYF
TRBJ1-5 TRBV9 NA few TGTGCCAGCAGCGTAGGGGTTAATAGCAATCAGCCCCAGCATTTT CASSVGVNSNQPQHF
TRBJ2-1 TRBV6-5 TRBD1 few TGTGCCAGCAGTTACGGGACAGGGGGCTTGAATGAGCAGTTCTTC CASSYGTGGLNEQFF
TRBJ2-7 TRBV28 TRBD1 few TGTGCCAGCAGTTTAAGGGGGACAGGGGGCTACAATGAGCAGTACTTC CASSLRGTGGYNEQYF
TRBJ1-2 TRBV12-3/TRBV12-4 NA many TGTGCCAGCAGTAGAAATTCCGGGAGATCCTATGGCTACACCTTC CASSRNSGRSYGYTF
TRBJ1-5 TRBV4-2 NA once TGTGCCAGCAGCCAAGAATCCCCCCAGGCGCTTAGCAATCAGCCCCGGCATTTT CASSQESPQALSNQPRHF
TRBJ2-3 TRBV9 NA NA TGTGCCAGCAGCGCCGGAGAGGGGGGGGCCTATAGCACAGATACGCAGTATTTT CASSAGEGGAYSTDTQYF
TRBJ2-3 TRBV12-3/TRBV12-4 NA NA TGTGCCAGCAATGCCGTCTACTTCACAGATACGCAGTATTTT CASNAVYFTDTQYF
TRBJ2-5 TRBV24-1 NA NA TGTGCCACCAGTGACACTGACACATTAGACGCCCAGTACTTC CATSDTDTLDAQYF
TRBJ2-5 TRBV12-3/TRBV12-4 NA many TGTGCCAGCAGGCACAGGGAATCAGAGACCCAGTACTTC CASRHRESETQYF
TRBJ1-1 TRBV12-3/TRBV12-4 NA few TGTGCCAGCAGTTTTTCCTCGACGAACACTGAAGCTTTCTTT CASSFSSTNTEAFF
TRBJ2-3 TRBV5-5 NA NA TGTGCCAGCAGCCCTGAGGGTAGCGGTTGGACGCAGTATTTT CASSPEGSGWTQYF
TRBJ2-7 TRBV20-1 TRBD2 few TGCAGTGCTCCAAACCCGGGGGGGCACACGAATTACAATGAGCAGTACTTC CSAPNPGGHTNYNEQYF
TRBJ2-1 TRBV2 NA NA TGTGCCAGCAGTGAAAGTGGGGCCCGGGCGTTCTTC CASSESGARAFF
TRBJ2-3 TRBV12-3/TRBV12-4 NA few TGTGCCAGCAGTTTAGTGAACAGGAGATTCACAGATACGCAGTATTTT CASSLVNRRFTDTQYF
TRBJ1-1 TRBV28 TRBD1 once TGTGCCAGCACGGGACAGGGGAATGAAGCTTTCTTT CASTGQGNEAFF